Listed below are T cell receptor beta chains from one sample, sequenced in a study of T-cell reconstitution after alpha-beta-depleted transplantation in children. TCRdb processed the PCR reads anew with MiXCR; each CDR3 protein has one entry. The sample has around 580,000 distinct CDR3 sequences; over 25% are singletons. The specimen comprised PBMCs, sampled before TCRalphabeta/CD19-depleted stem cell transplant. The origin of the receptors is a boy under two years old with Wiskott-Aldrich syndrome, due to receive a stem cell transplant. Both conserved end residues are part of each CDR3. The D gene is left open where the match is weak. Some rows have no size entry. The others give once, few or many, or a class for an expanded clone.

cdr3_nt | cdr3_aa | v_call | clone_size | d_call | j_call
TGTGCCAGCAGCCAAGGCGGCCTGAGCTCCTACGAGCAGTACTTC | CASSQGGLSSYEQYF | TRBV3-1 | few | - | TRBJ2-7
TGTGCCAGCAGCTCGCTAGCGAATGAGCAGTTCTTC | CASSSLANEQFF | TRBV5-6 | few | - | TRBJ2-1
TGTGCCAGCAGCAAGGGACTAGCGGGAAACAATGAGCAGTTCTTC | CASSKGLAGNNEQFF | TRBV5-6 | - | TRBD2 | TRBJ2-1
TGTGCCAGCAGTTTACTCCAGGGGCATCAGCCCCAGCATTTT | CASSLLQGHQPQHF | TRBV12-3/TRBV12-4 | few | - | TRBJ1-5
TGCAGTGCTAGCGGGAGTGTCAGCGAGCAGTACTTC | CSASGSVSEQYF | TRBV20-1 | few | - | TRBJ2-7
TGCAGTGCTAGCATCCTAGCGGGAGAAGCAGATACGCAGTATTTT | CSASILAGEADTQYF | TRBV20-1 | - | TRBD2 | TRBJ2-3
TGTGCCAGCAGCCCACTGGACAGGGGAGATACGCAGTATTTT | CASSPLDRGDTQYF | TRBV7-9 | few | TRBD1 | TRBJ2-3
TGTGCCAGCAGCAATGAGGGCTGGGGCAGAGGGTACTTC | CASSNEGWGRGYF | TRBV21-1 | - | - | TRBJ2-7
TGCGCCAGCTCCCTCGAGGAAAACATTCAGTACTTC | CASSLEENIQYF | TRBV5-1 | few | - | TRBJ2-4
TGTGCCAGCAGTTTATCAACTAGCGGAGAGACCCAGTACTTC | CASSLSTSGETQYF | TRBV27 | - | TRBD2 | TRBJ2-5
TGTGCCAGCAAAAGGGGGCCTGGAGAGACCCAGTACTTC | CASKRGPGETQYF | TRBV6-6 | many | TRBD1 | TRBJ2-5
TGTGCCAGCAGTGACAACCTAGCGGCCCAAGAGACCCAGTACTTC | CASSDNLAAQETQYF | TRBV6-1 | - | TRBD2 | TRBJ2-5
TGCGCCAGCAGCATAGGACAGCTTTTCGACGAGCAGTACTTC | CASSIGQLFDEQYF | TRBV5-1 | many | - | TRBJ2-7
TGTGCCAGCAGTTTGGCTAGCGGAAACTACGAGCAGTACTTC | CASSLASGNYEQYF | TRBV12-3/TRBV12-4 | - | TRBD2 | TRBJ2-7
TGCAGTGCTAGAGATCCACAGGGTATCACTGAAGCTTTCTTT | CSARDPQGITEAFF | TRBV20-1 | - | - | TRBJ1-1
TGTGCCAGCAGCCCGAAGGGGGGGTTCGGAAACACCATATATTTT | CASSPKGGFGNTIYF | TRBV7-9 | - | - | TRBJ1-3
TGTGCCAGCAGCGTAACCCAGGGGTCCGGGGAGCTGTTTTTT | CASSVTQGSGELFF | TRBV7-2 | - | - | TRBJ2-2
TGCGCCAGCAGCCAAGCGGCCTCCTACGAGCAGTACTTC | CASSQAASYEQYF | TRBV4-1 | - | - | TRBJ2-7
TGCAGCGTTGGGGCCAGTGAAGAGACCCAGTACTTC | CSVGASEETQYF | TRBV29-1 | - | - | TRBJ2-5
TGTGCCAGCAGATCTACCGGGACAGTCGGGACCCAGTACTTC | CASRSTGTVGTQYF | TRBV12-3/TRBV12-4 | - | TRBD1 | TRBJ2-5
TGTGCCAGCAGGGGCACCGGGACAATCGGGCAGCCCCAGCATTTT | CASRGTGTIGQPQHF | TRBV12-3/TRBV12-4 | - | - | TRBJ1-5
TGTGCCAGCAGCTTTAGGGGCCTCACCGGACTAGTGGGAATGGAGACCCAGTACTTC | CASSFRGLTGLVGMETQYF | TRBV11-2 | - | TRBD2 | TRBJ2-5
TGTGCCAGCAGTGAAGGCGGGAGGGAGACCCAGTACTTC | CASSEGGRETQYF | TRBV2 | few | TRBD2 | TRBJ2-5
TGTGCCAGCAGTTCGGGTAGACACAATGAGCAGTTCTTC | CASSSGRHNEQFF | TRBV5-6 | - | - | TRBJ2-1
TGTGCCAGCAGCTTGGGACAGGGGTTCGTTGATACGCAGTATTTT | CASSLGQGFVDTQYF | TRBV7-9 | few | TRBD1 | TRBJ2-3
TGTGCCAGCAGCTTAGCGGCTGGCAATGACATTCAGTACTTC | CASSLAAGNDIQYF | TRBV7-2 | - | - | TRBJ2-4
TGTGCCAGCAGCCAACGGGACTACTTCTATGAGCAGTTCTTC | CASSQRDYFYEQFF | TRBV14 | - | TRBD2 | TRBJ2-1
TGTGCCAGCTCACCCTACGGCTACGGCGAGCAGTACTTC | CASSPYGYGEQYF | TRBV18 | few | - | TRBJ2-7
TGCGCCAGCAGCTTATTCGGCGGGCGGGGGTCCTACGAGCAGTACTTC | CASSLFGGRGSYEQYF | TRBV5-1 | - | TRBD2 | TRBJ2-7
TGTGCCACCAGTCTTCGCGGCAATGAGCAGTTCTTC | CATSLRGNEQFF | TRBV15 | - | - | TRBJ2-1
TGTGCCACCAGCAGAGATAGGTGGTCACCCCTCCACTTT | CATSRDRWSPLHF | TRBV15 | - | - | TRBJ1-6
TGTGCCAGTCGACTAAGCGCGTCCGGGGAGCTGTTTTTT | CASRLSASGELFF | TRBV2 | few | - | TRBJ2-2
TGTGCCAGCAGCAAAAAAAGCGGGAGTGGGACCCAGTACTTC | CASSKKSGSGTQYF | TRBV7-8 | few | TRBD2 | TRBJ2-5
TGTGCCAGCAGCCAAGATGTGGGGGCGGGAGCCTACAATGAGCAGTTCTTC | CASSQDVGAGAYNEQFF | TRBV14 | - | - | TRBJ2-1
TGTGCCAGCAGTGAATCGGGGGAGTCCTACGAGCAGTACTTC | CASSESGESYEQYF | TRBV2 | - | - | TRBJ2-7
TGCAGTGCTAGGGCTAGCTCGCGTTACAATGAGCAGTTCTTC | CSARASSRYNEQFF | TRBV20-1 | - | - | TRBJ2-1
TGCGCCAGCAGCTTGGCTCGGACAGCTTCGATCTACAATGAGCAGTTCTTC | CASSLARTASIYNEQFF | TRBV5-1 | once | - | TRBJ2-1
TGTGCCAGCAGTTTATCGGGAGGAGATACGCAGTATTTT | CASSLSGGDTQYF | TRBV12-3/TRBV12-4 | many | TRBD2 | TRBJ2-3
TGCGCCAGCAGCCTCGGACAGGTCTCCTACAATGAGCAGTTCTTC | CASSLGQVSYNEQFF | TRBV5-1 | - | TRBD1 | TRBJ2-1
TGCGCCAGCAGCTTGGCCCCGGGGAGAAATGAGCAGTTCTTC | CASSLAPGRNEQFF | TRBV5-1 | few | - | TRBJ2-1
TGTGCCAGCAGCCAAGATCTCAACAGAAAACAAGATACCCAGTACTTC | CASSQDLNRKQDTQYF | TRBV3-1 | few | - | TRBJ2-5